The clone carrying this TCR beta chain was counted a few times. This specimen comes from a study of blood T cell repertoires in COVID-19. Study-wide background: COVID-19 samples from acute and convalescent phases originated in the United States, Italy and Spain. From T cells, B-cell-depleted T cells, or PBMCs came the material, which was cDNA or gDNA.

Losses at the gene ends were 4 bases for V and 4 bases for J; bases not matched to a gene: 9. CDR1 ENHRY and CDR2 SYGVKD come from the germline V gene. The CDR3 runs 16 residues. How the authors handled the data: Amplification of reference gene primers was used by the study to estimate nucleated cell counts. The assay was immunoSEQ multiplex PCR, and TCRdb's table has in-frame clones only and misses some. V and J calls and clone size come straight from that table; D and trimming were deduced from the DNA. The repertoire holds approximately 100,000 clones, with 80% to 90% as singletons. This chain links TRBV10-3 with TRBJ1-2; 10 bases map to TRBD1. Material for sequencing was peripheral blood. This TCR came from a woman older than 75 with acute or convalescent COVID-19. DNA for the CDR3: TGTGCCATCAGTGGCACGGGACAGGGGAAGCCCTATGGCTACACCTTC. Translated: CAISGTGQGKPYGYTF.